The 27 T cell receptor beta chains below were found in one sample sequenced in a study of monozygotic twins with inflammatory bowel disease. TCRdb re-called the 5' RACE reads, yielding one record per CDR3 amino acid sequence without DNA. The sample table sets out approximately 330,000 distinct CDR3 sequences. The sample was blood. All receptors come from a human donor with ulcerative colitis or Crohn's disease, or a healthy co-twin of an affected twin (not recorded which).

This chain connects TRBV5-1 to TRBJ1-6; TCRdb's D gene call, TRBD1, goes unchecked for lack of DNA. Germline CDR1 reads SGHRS; CDR2 reads YFSETQ. This CDR3 spans 11 amino acids. The CDR3 here is CASSLGGPLHF.

V usage is TRBV7-9 and J usage is TRBJ2-5; TCRdb proposes TRBD2, but this gene call is untestable without DNA. This CDR3 is 14 amino acids long. Germline CDR1 and CDR2: SEHNR and FQNEAQ (reference sequence). The CDR3 sequence is CASRLAGGEETQYF.

The chain links TRBV5-1 to TRBJ2-1. CDR3 length equals 15 residues. Looked up from germline, CDR1 is SGHRS and CDR2 is YFSETQ. The CDR3 is CASSTASGSFYEQFF.

This chain joins TRBV7-9 and TRBJ1-5; the D gene TCRdb calls, TRBD1, cannot be checked with no DNA. CDR3 length: 13 residues. Per the germline V gene, CDR1 is SEHNR and CDR2 is FQNEAQ (reference sequence). CDR3 sequence reads: CASSFSGDQPQHF.

The V and J genes are TRBV4-1 and TRBJ1-4; checking the TCRdb D call of TRBD1 is not possible without DNA. The CDR3 length is 16 residues. Germline CDR1 is MGHRA and CDR2 is YSYEKL. This CDR3 is CASSQFHGQVNGKLFF.

The rearrangement joins TRBV6-1 to TRBJ1-3; TCRdb picks TRBD1, but there is no DNA to check that call. The CDR3 contains 17 residues. The V gene's germline CDR1 is MNHNS and CDR2 SASEGT. The CDR3: CASSLPGQGRYGNTIYF.

The rearrangement links TRBV5-1 to TRBJ2-7; with no DNA, the TCRdb D assignment of TRBD2 cannot be verified. Germline V gene sequence: CDR1 SGHRS, CDR2 YFSETQ. The CDR3 consists of 18 residues. CDR3 sequence: CASSLGLKLAGIPYEQYF.

The chain carries TRBV12-3 or TRBV12-4 and TRBJ2-3. CDR3 length: 11 amino acids. CDR3: CASSLSRAQYF.

The rearrangement links TRBV5-1 to TRBJ1-3. This CDR3 is 16 amino acids long. Germline V gene sequence: CDR1 SGHRS, CDR2 YFSETQ. CDR3: CASSRDPMGAGNTIYF.

The chain carries TRBV12-3 or TRBV12-4 and TRBJ2-1; TCRdb's D gene call, TRBD1, goes unchecked for lack of DNA. The CDR3 consists of 13 residues. The CDR3 sequence is CASSPGTGRGLFF.

V is TRBV3-1 and J is TRBJ1-3; TCRdb designates TRBD1, a call that cannot be tested without DNA. CDR3 size: 17 residues. Germline CDR1 reads LGHDT; CDR2 reads YNNKEL (reference sequence). The CDR3 is CASSQVDRRYSGNTIYF. The variable domain in full, with the rest retrieved from reference TRBV3-1 and TRBJ1-3, is DTAVSQTPKYLVTQMGNDKSIKCEQNLGHDTMYWYKQDSKKFLKIMFSYNNKELIINETVPNRFSPKSPDKAHLNLHINSLELGDSAVYFCASSQVDRRYSGNTIYFGEGSWLTVV.

The chain is built from TRBV27 and TRBJ2-3; lacking DNA, the TRBD2 call made by TCRdb goes unchecked. Germline lookup yields CDR1 MNHEY and CDR2 SMNVEV (reference sequence). This CDR3 spans 16 amino acids. The chain's CDR3 is CASSLAGWTTTDTQYF.

V and J are TRBV6-6 and TRBJ1-5; as DNA is missing, the TRBD1 call by TCRdb cannot be tested. CDR1 and CDR2 (germline): MNHNY, SVGAGI (reference sequence). This CDR3 is built from 12 residues. This CDR3 is CATRGGDQPQHF.

The chain is built from TRBV20-1 and TRBJ1-1. The germline gives CDR1 DFQATT, CDR2 SNEGSKA (reference sequence). The CDR3 has 12 residues. The CDR3 reads CSARGTNPEAFF.

The chain joins TRBV6-2 or TRBV6-3 to TRBJ1-1; TCRdb's assignment of TRBD1 cannot be checked, as there is no DNA. The CDR3 extends over 12 amino acids. CDR1 is MNHEY, CDR2 SVGEGT, per germline. The CDR3 spells CASRRGVTEAFF.

J is TRBJ2-7 and V is TRBV13. The CDR3 totals 14 residues. Germline CDR1 and CDR2: PRHDT and FYEKMQ (reference sequence). CDR3 protein: CASSLGPVSYEQYF.

V and J are TRBV2 and TRBJ1-5. The CDR3 covers 13 residues. Germline V gene data show CDR1 as SNHLY and CDR2 as FYNNEI. The CDR3 spells CASSEAKGRAQHF.

The CDR3 region is CSATGLAGGENEQFF. This chain joins TRBV20-1 and TRBJ2-1; TCRdb lists TRBD2, though no DNA is available to test this call. This CDR3 contains 15 residues. CDR1 and CDR2 from the germline V gene are DFQATT and SNEGSKA (reference sequence).

The chain links TRBV24-1 to TRBJ1-2. From germline, CDR1 is KGHDR and CDR2 SFDVKD. This CDR3 region has 14 residues. CDR3 loop: CATSDPRRHYGYTF.

The chain employs TRBV7-2 and TRBJ2-1; absent DNA, TCRdb's TRBD2 call cannot be checked. The germline V gene has CDR1 SGHTA and CDR2 FQGNSA. The CDR3 loop spans 17 amino acids. CDR3: CASSSKGASGTYNEQFF.

The chain recombines TRBV5-1 with TRBJ2-3. Germline V gene lookup returns CDR1 SGHRS and CDR2 YFSETQ. This CDR3 contains 13 residues. The CDR3 reads CASSHGVGDTQYF.

J is TRBJ1-4 and V is TRBV6-6. CDR1 is MNHNY, CDR2 SVGAGI, per germline (reference sequence). The CDR3 has 13 amino acids. CDR3 loop: CASNQQPNEKLFF.

The chain is built from TRBV24-1 and TRBJ1-2. The germline CDR1 and CDR2 sequences are KGHDR and SFDVKD. CDR3 size: 11 residues. CDR3 in amino acids: CATAGADGYTF.

The V and J genes are TRBV5-1 and TRBJ2-3; TCRdb names TRBD2, which stays unverified in the absence of DNA. The germline V gene has CDR1 SGHRS and CDR2 YFSETQ. The length of the CDR3 is 17 residues. CDR3 protein: CASSGGLAGGSTDTQYF.

Here the CDR3 reads CASSFAGTGDEQYF. V gene TRBV27 combines with J gene TRBJ2-7; TCRdb's D gene call, TRBD1, goes unchecked for lack of DNA. Germline CDR1 is MNHEY and CDR2 is SMNVEV (reference sequence). CDR3 length: 14 residues.

The J gene is TRBJ2-7, the V gene TRBV29-1; TCRdb gives TRBD2 as the D gene, but with no DNA this cannot be confirmed. The CDR3 totals 12 residues. Germline-derived CDR1 and CDR2 are SQVTM and ANQGSEA. CDR3 loop: CSASGPSYEQYF.

This chain joins TRBV5-5 and TRBJ2-3; checking the TCRdb D call of TRBD1 is not possible without DNA. Germline loops: CDR1 SGHKS, CDR2 YYEKEE (reference sequence). The length of the CDR3 is 14 residues. CDR3: CASSIGGAGDTQYF.